This is a list of T cell receptor beta chains from one sample in a study of OX40 agonist ivuxolimab in advanced cancers. The method was immunoSEQ multiplex PCR; TCRdb's version includes in-frame clones alone and lacks a portion of them. Of 10,000 to 15,000 clones listed, about 81% were seen once; the top ten hold around 15%. Material: CD4+ or CD8+ T cells sorted from blood, obtained in a trial of the OX40 agonist ivuxolimab. The receptor source for this set is an adult with an advanced solid tumor such as melanoma, head and neck, liver or kidney cancer. Both conserved end residues are part of each CDR3. D genes are given only for firm matches. Not all rows give a size; the values are once, few, many and, for expanded clones, a class.

abundance,j_gene,v_gene,d_gene,CDR3aa,CDR3nt
.,TRBJ2-4,TRBV28,.,CASSHRTAAKNIQYF,TGTGCCAGCAGTCATAGGACAGCCGCCAAAAACATTCAGTACTTC
.,TRBJ2-7,TRBV6-5,.,CASSFGGSTYEQYF,TGTGCCAGCAGTTTTGGGGGCTCCACCTACGAGCAGTACTTC
once,TRBJ1-3,TRBV27,.,CASSPFFPLPSGNTIYF,TGTGCCAGCAGTCCGTTCTTCCCCCTACCCTCTGGAAACACCATATATTTT
.,TRBJ2-2,TRBV9,.,CASGGEGGPNTGELFF,TGTGCCAGCGGAGGGGAGGGGGGCCCCAACACCGGGGAGCTGTTTTTT
.,TRBJ2-1,TRBV4-2,.,CASSLDWVNEQFF,TGTGCCAGCAGCCTGGACTGGGTCAATGAGCAGTTCTTC
.,TRBJ2-1,TRBV7-9,TRBD1,CASSYSGGFYNEQFF,TGTGCCAGCAGCTATTCAGGGGGCTTCTACAATGAGCAGTTCTTC
once,TRBJ2-5,TRBV5-6,.,CASSLGGVETQYF,TGTGCCAGCAGCTTAGGAGGGGTAGAGACCCAGTACTTC
.,TRBJ2-7,TRBV7-9,.,CASSSGGGTYEQYF,TGTGCCAGCAGTTCCGGGGGCGGCACCTACGAGCAGTACTTC
few,TRBJ2-1,TRBV6-1,TRBD1,CASKIPGQDHNEQFF,TGTGCCAGCAAAATACCGGGACAGGATCACAATGAGCAGTTCTTC
once,TRBJ1-5,TRBV7-2,.,CASSYDSFGQPQHF,TGTGCCAGCAGTTATGACTCGTTCGGTCAGCCCCAGCATTTT
medium-sized,TRBJ1-2,TRBV4-3,.,CASSQQRTANYGYTF,TGCGCCAGCAGCCAACAAAGAACAGCTAACTATGGCTACACCTTC
.,TRBJ2-5,TRBV5-1,.,CASSPWDGPKETQYF,TGCGCCAGCAGCCCGTGGGACGGTCCAAAAGAGACCCAGTACTTC
.,TRBJ2-2,TRBV7-3,TRBD2,CASSPPGLAGAGELFF,TGTGCCAGCAGCCCGCCCGGACTAGCGGGGGCCGGGGAGCTGTTTTTT
.,TRBJ2-1,TRBV9,.,CASSKQDHNEQFF,TGTGCCAGCAGCAAACAGGATCACAATGAGCAGTTCTTC
.,TRBJ2-1,TRBV28,.,CASSLRGDADEQFF,TGTGCCAGCAGTTTACGCGGAGATGCCGATGAGCAGTTCTTC
.,TRBJ1-2,TRBV4-1,.,CASSQDKTHSSYGYTF,TGCGCCAGCAGCCAAGATAAAACACATTCCAGCTATGGCTACACCTTC
.,TRBJ2-3,TRBV14,.,CASSPPVQARATDTQYF,TGTGCCAGCAGCCCACCAGTCCAGGCGCGAGCCACAGATACGCAGTATTTT
.,TRBJ2-3,TRBV12-2,.,CASRSPTPDTQYF,TGTGCAAGTCGCTCACCAACCCCGGATACGCAGTATTTT
few,TRBJ2-3,TRBV28,TRBD2,CASSNPSGRALSTDTQYF,TGTGCCAGCAGCAACCCTAGCGGGAGGGCCCTCAGCACAGATACGCAGTATTTT
medium-sized,TRBJ1-1,TRBV7-9,.,CASSSGGEAFF,TGTGCCAGCAGCAGCGGGGGTGAAGCTTTCTTT
few,TRBJ2-1,TRBV19,.,CASSIGGGARNEQFF,TGTGCCAGTAGTATAGGGGGGGGCGCGAGGAATGAGCAGTTCTTC
.,TRBJ2-7,TRBV6-5,.,CASSSGPHEQYF,TGTGCCAGCAGTTCCGGACCGCACGAGCAGTACTTC
.,TRBJ2-7,TRBV7-9,TRBD1,CASSVSQGVSYEQYF,TGTGCCAGCAGCGTCTCACAGGGGGTATCCTACGAGCAGTACTTC
.,TRBJ1-5,TRBV28,TRBD1,CASSNRGNQPQHF,TGTGCCAGCAGCAACAGGGGGAATCAGCCCCAGCATTTT
.,TRBJ2-7,TRBV7-9,TRBD1,CASSPPFDRGGYEQYF,TGTGCCAGCAGCCCCCCCTTTGACAGGGGAGGCTACGAGCAGTACTTC
.,TRBJ1-1,TRBV27,.,CASSLLGGNTEAFF,TGTGCCAGCAGTTTATTGGGGGGGAACACTGAAGCTTTCTTT
.,TRBJ2-1,TRBV10-2,TRBD2,CASSLGTSGPNEQFF,TGCGCCAGCAGTTTAGGGACTAGCGGTCCCAATGAGCAGTTCTTC
.,TRBJ2-7,TRBV5-1,.,CASSLEAGVPYEQYF,TGCGCCAGCAGCTTGGAGGCAGGGGTCCCCTACGAGCAGTACTTC
once,TRBJ1-5,TRBV6-5,.,CARRGGYSNQPQHF,TGTGCCAGACGGGGGGGTTATAGCAATCAGCCCCAGCATTTT
medium-sized,TRBJ1-2,TRBV6-9,TRBD1,CASSYATGTAGGYTF,TGTGCCAGCAGTTACGCGACCGGGACAGCGGGTGGCTACACCTTC
.,TRBJ2-7,TRBV7-6,.,CASSLAGRADSYEQYF,TGTGCCAGCAGCTTAGCGGGCAGGGCAGACTCCTACGAGCAGTACTTC
.,TRBJ2-4,TRBV7-3,TRBD2,CASSQIPGTSGRTKNIQYF,TGTGCCAGCAGCCAAATTCCCGGGACTAGCGGGAGGACCAAAAACATTCAGTACTTC
.,TRBJ2-7,TRBV10-3,.,CAISESGSPYEQYF,TGTGCCATCAGTGAGTCGGGGAGTCCCTACGAGCAGTACTTC
.,TRBJ2-1,TRBV5-6,.,CASSVGASYNEQFF,TGTGCCAGCAGCGTGGGGGCGTCCTACAATGAGCAGTTCTTC
once,TRBJ2-1,TRBV27,.,CASSLAMVVDEQFF,TGTGCCAGCAGTTTGGCCATGGTGGTAGATGAGCAGTTCTTC
.,TRBJ2-4,TRBV7-9,TRBD2,CASSSIAGWDIQYF,TGTGCCAGCAGCTCCATAGCGGGATGGGACATTCAGTACTTC
.,TRBJ1-2,TRBV7-9,.,CASSASPNYGYTF,TGTGCCAGCAGCGCCAGCCCTAACTATGGCTACACCTTC
.,TRBJ2-5,TRBV7-9,TRBD2,CASSLVGTSSIETQYF,TGTGCCAGCAGCTTAGTTGGGACTAGCAGTATTGAGACCCAGTACTTC
.,TRBJ1-1,TRBV29-1,TRBD1,CSVELGQLTEAFF,TGCAGCGTTGAACTGGGACAGCTGACTGAAGCTTTCTTT
.,TRBJ2-3,TRBV28,TRBD2,CASSFASGRASDTQYF,TGTGCCAGCAGTTTTGCTAGCGGGAGGGCTTCAGATACGCAGTATTTT
.,TRBJ1-5,TRBV4-1,.,CASSQEGRAQPQHF,TGCGCCAGCAGCCAAGAGGGACGGGCACAGCCCCAGCATTTT
.,TRBJ2-1,TRBV4-3,TRBD2,CASSQGPGLAGAYEQFF,TGCGCCAGCAGCCAAGGTCCGGGACTAGCGGGAGCATATGAGCAGTTCTTC
.,TRBJ2-3,TRBV27,.,CASSLSPFTDTQYF,TGTGCCAGCAGTTTATCTCCATTCACAGATACGCAGTATTTT
few,TRBJ2-5,TRBV6-5,TRBD2,CASRATSGGFWDQYF,TGTGCCAGCAGGGCGACTAGCGGGGGATTTTGGGACCAGTACTTC
.,TRBJ2-1,TRBV5-8,TRBD2,CASSFTSGIYNEQFF,TGTGCCAGCAGCTTTACTAGCGGGATCTACAATGAGCAGTTCTTC
.,TRBJ2-2,TRBV27,.,CASRGVGELFF,TGTGCCAGCAGGGGGGTCGGGGAGCTGTTTTTT